This TCR beta chain comes out of a study of blood T cell repertoires in COVID-19. TCRdb keeps only in-frame clones here, not all; method: immunoSEQ multiplex PCR. This table has a few hundred thousand clones, 85% to 90% appearing once. This CDR3 region has 18 residues. V trimming: 5 bases; J trimming: 3 bases; junction bases outside the gene matches: 15. CDR1 and CDR2 from the germline V gene are LNHDA and SQIVND (reference sequence). The receptor comes from a woman between 40 and 55 years old who had recovered from COVID-19. Sequenced sample: peripheral blood. The gene calls are TRBV19 and TRBJ1-5, with 8 positions matching TRBD1. Here the CDR3 reads CASSYLVTGALSNQPQHF. As DNA, the CDR3 is TGTGCCAGTAGTTATCTCGTGACAGGGGCCCTTTCCAATCAGCCCCAGCATTTT.